This TCR beta chain was documented in a study of OX40 agonist ivuxolimab in advanced cancers. Study-level background: Prior therapy, whether anti-PD-1, anti-PD-L1 or anti-CTLA-4, was allowed, and less than 45% had some.

Regarding the study as a whole: Mean expanded clone counts were higher in CD8+ than CD4+ T cells. Blood T cells, both CD4+ and CD8+, expanded clonally by week 6 at 0.1 to 3.0 mg/kg.

The protocol was immunoSEQ multiplex PCR, while the TCRdb copy is restricted to in-frame clones and leaves out a portion. The top ten clones hold over 10% of a sample with 77,000 or so clones, about 91% of them seen once. This clone came up once. What it binds is not known. CDR1 and CDR2 from the germline V gene are SGHNT and YENEEA. The CDR3 sequence is 14 residues long. Trimming cost V 2 bases and J 5 bases, with 13 bases left between them. The chain employs TRBV11-3 and TRBJ2-7; no clear D gene. This material consisted of CD4+ or CD8+ T cells sorted from blood, taken in a trial of the OX40 agonist ivuxolimab. This TCR derives from an adult with an advanced solid tumor such as melanoma, head and neck, liver or kidney cancer. This CDR3 is CASSLSRYEDEQYF. CDR3 nucleotides: TGTGCCAGCAGCTTATCTCGTTATGAGGACGAGCAGTACTTC.